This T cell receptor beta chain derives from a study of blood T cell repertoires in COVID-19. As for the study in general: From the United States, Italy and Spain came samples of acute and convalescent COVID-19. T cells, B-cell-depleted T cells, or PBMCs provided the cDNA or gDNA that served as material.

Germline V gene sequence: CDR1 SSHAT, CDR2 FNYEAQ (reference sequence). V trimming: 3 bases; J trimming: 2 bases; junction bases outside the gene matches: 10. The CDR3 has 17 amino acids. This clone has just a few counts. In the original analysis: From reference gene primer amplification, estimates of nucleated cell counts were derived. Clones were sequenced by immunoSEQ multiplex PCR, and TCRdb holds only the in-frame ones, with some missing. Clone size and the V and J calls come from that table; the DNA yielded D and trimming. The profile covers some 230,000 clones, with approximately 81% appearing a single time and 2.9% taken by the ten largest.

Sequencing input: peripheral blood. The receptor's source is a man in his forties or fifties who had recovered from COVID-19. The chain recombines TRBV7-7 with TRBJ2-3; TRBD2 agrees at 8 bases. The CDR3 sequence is CASSLGSGIGATDTQYF. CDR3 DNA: TGTGCCAGCAGCTTGGGTAGCGGGATAGGGGCCACAGATACGCAGTATTTT.